Listed here are 15 T cell receptor beta chains from one sample, sequenced in a study of blood T cell repertoires in COVID-19. Some clones are missing from TCRdb's copy, which holds only in-frame ones; the method was immunoSEQ multiplex PCR. The sample contains 200,000 to 250,000 clones, roughly 84% of which appear only once. Sequenced sample: peripheral blood. These receptors were taken from a woman of 80 years or more with active or convalescent COVID-19.

The chain has TRBV5-6 and TRBJ2-7; no definite D call. The V and J ends lost 4 bases and 3 bases respectively, with 14 bases between them. The CDR3 runs to 14 residues. Germline assignment: CDR1 SGHDT and CDR2 YYEEEE. The CDR3 DNA reads TGTGCCAGCAGCCCCCGGCGGTCCCGCTACGAGCAGTACTTC. This codes for CASSPRRSRYEQYF.

The CDR3 DNA follows: TGTGCCAGCAGCACGCGGGGATTTGGTAATTCACCCCTCCACTTT. Translated: CASSTRGFGNSPLHF. V and J are TRBV9 and TRBJ1-6; D remains ambiguous. The CDR3 is 15 residues long. Trimming pared 4 bases from V and 6 bases from J, leaving 14 bases between. CDR1 and CDR2 (germline): SGDLS, YYNGEE.

The J gene is TRBJ2-3, the V gene TRBV6-2 or TRBV6-3; D possibly corresponds to TRBD2 (5 bases). The germline V and J ends were trimmed by 5 bases and 3 bases, with 18 bases remaining between them. CDR1 and CDR2 (germline): MNHEY, SVGEGT. The CDR3 extends over 16 amino acids. The CDR3 is CASSKRGSGKTDTQYF. The CDR3 nucleotides are TGTGCCAGCAGTAAACGGGGTAGTGGTAAGACAGATACGCAGTATTTT.

This clone was picked up one time. This rearrangement joins TRBV28 to TRBJ1-4, with D unclear. The V gene's germline CDR1 is MDHEN and CDR2 SYDVKM. CDR3 length: 15 residues. Trimming shortened V by 3 bases and J by 8 bases, and 16 bases separated the two germline ends. The CDR3 region is CASSLHGVAEEKLFF. The CDR3 DNA sequence: TGTGCCAGCAGTTTGCACGGGGTAGCGGAGGAAAAACTGTTTTTT.

DNA for the CDR3: TGTGCCAGCAGCCGCTTCAGGTCCTACGAGCAGTACTTC. This codes for CASSRFRSYEQYF. V and J are TRBV7-2 and TRBJ2-7; D remains unclear. The CDR3 is 13 residues long. Germline lookup yields CDR1 SGHTA and CDR2 FQGNSA. With 5 bases removed from V and 1 base from J, the gap between germline ends came to 9 bases.

This clone was observed once. The chain couples TRBV15 to TRBJ1-4; TRBD1 aligns across 8 bases. Unmatched junction bases numbered 7, after V lost 3 bases and J lost 10 bases. The germline CDR1 and CDR2 sequences are LNHNV and YYDKDF (reference sequence). The CDR3 contains 14 residues. DNA of the CDR3: TGTGCCACCAGCAGGGGAGGACAGGGAGGAAAACTGTTTTTT. It codes for CATSRGGQGGKLFF.

The chain has TRBV5-1 and TRBJ2-3, with 9 positions matching TRBD2. Germline V gene lookup returns CDR1 SGHRS and CDR2 YFSETQ. J lost 3 bases, V lost 5 bases, and 4 bases had no gene match. The CDR3 extends over 14 amino acids. The CDR3 DNA sequence: TGCGCCAGCAGTCTAGCGGGAAGTACAGATACGCAGTATTTT. This encodes CASSLAGSTDTQYF.

The chain joins TRBV3-1 (or the pseudogene TRBV3-2) to TRBJ1-1; TRBD1 matches 11 bases. Unmatched junction bases numbered 6, after V lost 4 bases and J lost 5 bases. Germline lookup yields CDR1 LGHDT and CDR2 YNNKEL (reference sequence). The CDR3 runs to 15 residues. The CDR3 protein is CASSLGTGGRTEAFF. The CDR3 coding sequence is TGTGCCAGCAGCCTCGGGACAGGGGGACGGACTGAAGCTTTCTTT.

The chain couples TRBV19 to TRBJ1-2, with 8 bases aligning to TRBD1. The trim removed 6 bases at V and 7 bases at J, leaving 10 bases unmatched. Germline assignment: CDR1 LNHDA and CDR2 SQIVND (reference sequence). The CDR3 has 14 amino acids. The CDR3 nucleotides read TGTGCCAGTAGAACCCCAGGGGGCCCGCGTGGCTACACCTTC. Residues: CASRTPGGPRGYTF.

This clone has only one observation. The chain uses TRBV7-3 and TRBJ2-1; D might be TRBD1 (5 bases). The CDR3 covers 12 residues. Trimming removed 4 bases from V and 7 bases from J, with 8 bases in between. The V gene's germline CDR1 is SGHTA and CDR2 FQGTGA. CDR3 sequence reads: CASSSQGNEQFF. CDR3 DNA: TGTGCCAGCAGCTCGCAGGGAAATGAGCAGTTCTTC.

This sequence joins TRBV10-3 and TRBJ2-1; TRBD2 agrees at 7 bases. The CDR3 has 19 amino acids. Germline values: CDR1 ENHRY, CDR2 SYGVKD. V was clipped by 4 bases and J by 4 bases; unmatched bases: 19. The CDR3 protein is CAISGGHGGGSVEYNEQFF. The CDR3 DNA reads TGTGCCATCAGTGGGGGTCATGGGGGAGGGTCAGTGGAGTACAATGAGCAGTTCTTC.

V gene TRBV4-2 combines with J gene TRBJ2-5, with 7 bases lining up with TRBD2. Germline V gene data show CDR1 as LGHNA and CDR2 as YNFKEQ. The CDR3 has 15 amino acids. The trim removed 0 bases at V and 3 bases at J, leaving 4 bases unmatched. CDR3 sequence: CASSQDGAGEETQYF. The DNA of the CDR3 is TGTGCCAGCAGCCAAGATGGGGCGGGGGAAGAGACCCAGTACTTC.

The genes are TRBV5-4 and TRBJ2-1, with TRBD2 matching 11 bases. With V trimmed by 4 bases and J by 6 bases, 6 bases remained unmatched. The CDR3 is 15 residues long. Germline-derived CDR1 and CDR2 are SGHNT and YYREEE (reference sequence). The CDR3 region has the DNA TGTGCCAGCAGCCGAACTAGCGGGAGTTTCAATGAGCAGTTCTTC. Encoded protein: CASSRTSGSFNEQFF. Combining the CDR3 with reference TRBV5-4 and TRBJ2-1 gives the whole variable domain ETGVTQSPTHLIKTRGQQVTLRCSSQSGHNTVSWYQQALGQGPQFIFQYYREEENGRGNFPPRFSGLQFPNYSSELNVNALELDDSALYLCASSRTSGSFNEQFFGPGTRLTVL.

DNA for the CDR3: TGTGCCAGCTCACTCTTCAGGGATGGCAATCAGCCCCAGCATTTT. Amino acid sequence: CASSLFRDGNQPQHF. The J gene is TRBJ1-5, the V gene TRBV18, with a possible D match to TRBD1 (5 bases). Germline V lookup: CDR1 KGHSH, CDR2 LQKENI. This CDR3 region has 15 residues. V was pared by 4 bases and J by 2 bases, with 12 bases between.

The chain uses TRBV12-2 and TRBJ2-1; whether TRBD2, the table's D call, matches the DNA was not checked. TRBV12-2 is shown as a pseudogene. The CDR3 has 17 residues. Written as DNA, the CDR3 is TGTGCAAGTCGCTTAGCGTTGCGGAGCGGGAGTGGGAATGAGCAGTTCTTC. Translated: CASRLALRSGSGNEQFF.